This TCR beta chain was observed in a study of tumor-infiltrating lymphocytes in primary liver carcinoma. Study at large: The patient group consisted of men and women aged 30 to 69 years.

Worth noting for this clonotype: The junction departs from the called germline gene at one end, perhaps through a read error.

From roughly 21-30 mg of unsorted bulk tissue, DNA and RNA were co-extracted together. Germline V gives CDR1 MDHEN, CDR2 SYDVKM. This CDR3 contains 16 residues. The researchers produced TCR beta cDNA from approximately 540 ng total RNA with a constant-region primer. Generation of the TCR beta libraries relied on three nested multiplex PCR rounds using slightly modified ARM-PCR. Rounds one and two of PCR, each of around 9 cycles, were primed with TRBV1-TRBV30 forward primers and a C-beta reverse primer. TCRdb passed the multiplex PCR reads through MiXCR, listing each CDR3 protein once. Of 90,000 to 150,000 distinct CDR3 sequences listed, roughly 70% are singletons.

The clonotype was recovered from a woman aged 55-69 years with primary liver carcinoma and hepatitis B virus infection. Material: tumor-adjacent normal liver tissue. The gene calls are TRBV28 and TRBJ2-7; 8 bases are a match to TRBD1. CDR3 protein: CAGSPRGDRRTYEQYF. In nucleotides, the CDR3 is TGTGCCGGCAGCCCTAGGGGGGACAGGCGCACGTACGAGCAGTACTTC.